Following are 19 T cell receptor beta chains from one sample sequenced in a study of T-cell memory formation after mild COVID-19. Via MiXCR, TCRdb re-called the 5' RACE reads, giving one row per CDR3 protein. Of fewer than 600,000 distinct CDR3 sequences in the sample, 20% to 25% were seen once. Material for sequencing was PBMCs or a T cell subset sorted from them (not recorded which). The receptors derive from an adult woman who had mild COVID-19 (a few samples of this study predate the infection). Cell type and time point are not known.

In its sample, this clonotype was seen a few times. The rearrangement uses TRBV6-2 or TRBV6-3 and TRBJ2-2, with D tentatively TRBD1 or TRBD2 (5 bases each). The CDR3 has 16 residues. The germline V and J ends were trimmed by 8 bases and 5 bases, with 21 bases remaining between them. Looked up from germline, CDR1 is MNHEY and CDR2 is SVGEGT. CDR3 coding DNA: TGTGCCAGCGCCCGGAGGACAAGCAGTGAAACCGGGGAGCTGTTTTTT. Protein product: CASARRTSSETGELFF.

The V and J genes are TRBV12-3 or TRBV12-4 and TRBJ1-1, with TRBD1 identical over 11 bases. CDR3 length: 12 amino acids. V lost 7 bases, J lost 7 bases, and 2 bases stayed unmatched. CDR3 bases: TGTGCCAGCACCGGGACAGGGGGTGAAGCTTTCTTT. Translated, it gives CASTGTGGEAFF.

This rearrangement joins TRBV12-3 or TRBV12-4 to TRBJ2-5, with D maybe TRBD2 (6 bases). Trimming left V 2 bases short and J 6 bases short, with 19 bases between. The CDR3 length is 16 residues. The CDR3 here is CASSLPGGVRKKTQYF. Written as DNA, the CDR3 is TGTGCCAGCAGTTTACCTGGCGGGGTTAGAAAGAAGACCCAGTACTTC.

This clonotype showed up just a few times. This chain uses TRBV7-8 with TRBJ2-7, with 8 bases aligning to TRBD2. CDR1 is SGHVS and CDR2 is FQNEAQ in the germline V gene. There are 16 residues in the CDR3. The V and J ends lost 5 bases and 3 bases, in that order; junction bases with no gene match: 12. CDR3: CASSPLLAESVYEQYF. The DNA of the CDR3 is TGTGCCAGCAGCCCGCTACTAGCGGAGAGCGTCTACGAGCAGTACTTC. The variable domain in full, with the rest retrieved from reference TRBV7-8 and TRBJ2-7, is GAGVSQSPRYKVAKRGQDVALRCDPISGHVSLFWYQQALGQGPEFLTYFQNEAQLDKSGLPSDRFFAERPEGSVSTLKIQRTQQEDSAVYLCASSPLLAESVYEQYFGPGTRLTVT.

The CDR3 protein is CSAFKTDRLTGELFF. The CDR3 region has the DNA TGCAGTGCGTTTAAAACGGACAGGTTGACCGGGGAGCTGTTTTTT. The V call is TRBV20-1, the J call TRBJ2-2; TRBD1 aligns across 7 bases. CDR1 is DFQATT and CDR2 is SNEGSKA in the germline V gene (reference sequence). The CDR3 length is 15 residues. V dropped 6 bases and J dropped 5; count of bases not matched to a gene: 12.

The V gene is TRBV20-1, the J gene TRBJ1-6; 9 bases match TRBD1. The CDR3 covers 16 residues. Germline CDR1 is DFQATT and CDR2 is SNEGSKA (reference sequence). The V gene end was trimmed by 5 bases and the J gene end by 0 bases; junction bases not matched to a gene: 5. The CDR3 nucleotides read TGCAGTGCTGAGACAGGGGGTGGCTCCTATAATTCACCCCTCCACTTT. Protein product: CSAETGGGSYNSPLHF.

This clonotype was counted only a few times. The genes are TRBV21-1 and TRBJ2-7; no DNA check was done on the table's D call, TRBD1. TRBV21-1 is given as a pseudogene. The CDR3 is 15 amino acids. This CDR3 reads CASSNPGQGAKEQYF. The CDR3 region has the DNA TGTGCCAGCAGCAATCCGGGACAGGGGGCTAAAGAGCAGTACTTC.

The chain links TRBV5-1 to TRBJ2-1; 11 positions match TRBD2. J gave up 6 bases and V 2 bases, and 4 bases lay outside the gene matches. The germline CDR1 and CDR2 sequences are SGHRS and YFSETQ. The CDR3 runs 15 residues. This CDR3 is CASSFSLAGGNEQFF. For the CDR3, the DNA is TGCGCCAGCAGCTTTTCCCTAGCGGGGGGCAATGAGCAGTTCTTC.

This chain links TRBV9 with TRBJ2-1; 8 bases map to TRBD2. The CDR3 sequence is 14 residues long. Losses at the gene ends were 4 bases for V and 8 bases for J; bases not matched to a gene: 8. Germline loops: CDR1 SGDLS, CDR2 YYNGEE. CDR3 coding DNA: TGTGCCAGCAGCAGAGCGGGAGCTGTGGATGAGCAGTTCTTC. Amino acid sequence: CASSRAGAVDEQFF.

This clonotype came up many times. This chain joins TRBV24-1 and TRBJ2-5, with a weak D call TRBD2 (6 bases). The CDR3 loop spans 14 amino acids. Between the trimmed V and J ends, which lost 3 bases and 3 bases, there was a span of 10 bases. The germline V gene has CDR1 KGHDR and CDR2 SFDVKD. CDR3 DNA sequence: TGTGCCACCAGTGATGAACTAGCCAAAGAGACCCAGTACTTC. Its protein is CATSDELAKETQYF.

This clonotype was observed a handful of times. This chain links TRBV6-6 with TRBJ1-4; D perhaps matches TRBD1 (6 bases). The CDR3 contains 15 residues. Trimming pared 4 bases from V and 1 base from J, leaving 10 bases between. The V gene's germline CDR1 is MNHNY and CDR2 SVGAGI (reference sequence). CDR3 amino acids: CASSFGGRTNEKLFF. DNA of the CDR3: TGTGCCAGCAGTTTTGGGGGGCGAACTAATGAAAAACTGTTTTTT.

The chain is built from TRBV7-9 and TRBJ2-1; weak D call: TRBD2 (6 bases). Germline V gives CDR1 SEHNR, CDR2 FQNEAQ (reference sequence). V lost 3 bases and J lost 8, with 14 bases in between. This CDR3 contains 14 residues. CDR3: CASSFYQRAHEQFF. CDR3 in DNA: TGTGCCAGCAGCTTTTACCAGCGGGCTCATGAGCAGTTCTTC.

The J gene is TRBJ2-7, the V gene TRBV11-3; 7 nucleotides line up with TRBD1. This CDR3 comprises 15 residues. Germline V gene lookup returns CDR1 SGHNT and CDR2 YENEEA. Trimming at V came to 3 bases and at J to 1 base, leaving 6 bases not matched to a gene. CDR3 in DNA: TGTGCCAGCAGCTTGGGGCGGACAGGTTCCTACGAGCAGTACTTC. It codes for CASSLGRTGSYEQYF.

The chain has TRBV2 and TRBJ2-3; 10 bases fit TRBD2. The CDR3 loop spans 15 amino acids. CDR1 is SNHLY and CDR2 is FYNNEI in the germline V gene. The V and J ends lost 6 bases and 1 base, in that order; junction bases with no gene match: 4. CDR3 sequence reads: CASRLSGRGTDTQYF. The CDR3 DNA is TGTGCCAGCAGATTAAGCGGGAGGGGCACAGATACGCAGTATTTT.

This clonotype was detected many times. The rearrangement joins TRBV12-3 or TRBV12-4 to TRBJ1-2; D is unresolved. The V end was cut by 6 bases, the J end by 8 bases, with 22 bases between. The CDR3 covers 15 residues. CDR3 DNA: TGTGCCAGCAGCCGAACCTCGTTAGGAGTGGAGGGCTACACCTTC. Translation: CASSRTSLGVEGYTF.

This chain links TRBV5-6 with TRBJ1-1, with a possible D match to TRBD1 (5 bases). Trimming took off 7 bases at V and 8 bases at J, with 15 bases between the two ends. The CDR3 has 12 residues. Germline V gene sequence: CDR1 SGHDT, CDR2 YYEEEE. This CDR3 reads CASARTGGEAFF. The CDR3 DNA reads TGTGCCAGCGCTCGCACGGGGGGGGAAGCTTTCTTT.

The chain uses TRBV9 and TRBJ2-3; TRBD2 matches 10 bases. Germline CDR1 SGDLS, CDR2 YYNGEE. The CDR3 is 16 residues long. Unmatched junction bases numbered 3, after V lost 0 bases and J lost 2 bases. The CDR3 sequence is CASSVGTSGNTDTQYF. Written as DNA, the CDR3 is TGTGCCAGCAGCGTAGGGACTAGCGGAAACACAGATACGCAGTATTTT.

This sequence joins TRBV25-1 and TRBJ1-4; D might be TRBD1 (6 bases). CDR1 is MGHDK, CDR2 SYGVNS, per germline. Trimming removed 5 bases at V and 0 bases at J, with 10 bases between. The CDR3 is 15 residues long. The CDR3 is CASSSSGATNEKLFF. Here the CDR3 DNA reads TGTGCCAGCAGTAGTTCAGGGGCAACTAATGAAAAACTGTTTTTT.

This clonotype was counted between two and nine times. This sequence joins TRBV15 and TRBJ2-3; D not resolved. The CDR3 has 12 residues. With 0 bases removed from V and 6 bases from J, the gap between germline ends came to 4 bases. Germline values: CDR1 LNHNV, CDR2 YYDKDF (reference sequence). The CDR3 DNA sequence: TGTGCCACCAGCAGAGATCCCGATACGCAGTATTTT. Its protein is CATSRDPDTQYF.